One and the same sample provided the 30 T cell receptor beta chains below, sequenced in a study of Graves' ophthalmopathy and Graves' hyperthyroidism (dated 2018 in TCRdb). TCRdb shows the sequencer as Illumina HiSeq 2000. For repertoire sequencing, the TCR beta CDR3 regions were amplified from RNA transcripts. HTBI primers and the Qiagen OneStep RT-PCR kit were used in a first-round RT-PCR, which was followed by a second-round multiplex PCR, size selection and purification. TCRdb ran its own pipeline on the public reads, namely fastp trimming at Q25 and MiXCR clone calling, and kept in-frame beta chains. Each CDR3 protein gets just one entry, which takes the most common genes and DNA from the rows behind it. The sample table contains approximately 210,000 distinct CDR3 sequences; only one count was recorded for approximately 29% of them. 9.1% of the sample belongs to the ten largest clones. Sequencing was performed on peripheral blood. These receptors originate from a man between 45 and 60 years old with Graves' ophthalmopathy. Donor details come from another sample of the same person, matched by shared clones.

This clonotype was seen ten or more times. The V call is TRBV12-3 or TRBV12-4, the J call TRBJ1-2; D gene unclear. The CDR3 is 14 amino acids. Trimming took 5 bases from V and 4 from J, leaving 14 bases between them. In DNA, the CDR3 is TGTGCCAGCAGTGCAGACACCTTTGGCTATGGCTACACCTTC. The encoded protein is CASSADTFGYGYTF.

This clonotype showed up just once. The J gene is TRBJ1-1, the V gene TRBV11-2; 7 nucleotides agree with TRBD1. After removal of 5 bases from V and 5 bases from J, the junction contained 5 bases not matched to a gene. Germline V gene sequence: CDR1 SGHAT, CDR2 FQNNGV. The CDR3 runs to 13 residues. CDR3 in DNA: TGTGCCAGCAGCCGACAGGGTAGGACTGAAGCTTTCTTT. Amino acid sequence: CASSRQGRTEAFF.

The V call is TRBV20-1, the J call TRBJ2-5, with D perhaps matching TRBD1 (8 bases). V was cut by 6 bases and J by 0 bases, with 14 bases left in between. Germline CDR1 is DFQATT and CDR2 is SNEGSKA (reference sequence). This CDR3 has 14 residues. Written as DNA, the CDR3 is TGCAGTGCAGGACAGGGAGGGTACCAAGAGACCCAGTACTTC. As protein: CSAGQGGYQETQYF.

This clonotype has a count of ten or more. The CDR3 protein is CASSPGFGNTIYF. The CDR3, as DNA: TGCGCCAGCAGCCCCGGCTTTGGAAACACCATATATTTT. This chain connects TRBV5-1 to TRBJ1-3; D is undetermined. V lost 4 bases and J lost 3, with 8 bases in between. From germline, CDR1 is SGHRS and CDR2 YFSETQ. The CDR3 loop spans 13 amino acids.

This chain uses TRBV6-2 or TRBV6-3 with TRBJ2-7; 7 bases are shared with TRBD2. The length of the CDR3 is 12 residues. Trimming removed 8 bases from V and 3 bases from J; junction bases left unmatched: 4. The germline CDR1 and CDR2 sequences are MNHEY and SVGEGT. The CDR3 region has the DNA TGTGCCAGCGGGGACTACCTCTACGAGCAGTACTTC. Translated: CASGDYLYEQYF.

Ten or more counts support this clonotype. The V and J genes are TRBV5-1 and TRBJ2-6, with D perhaps assigned TRBD1 or TRBD2 (6 bases each). Trimming took off 6 bases at V and 0 bases at J, with 13 bases between the two ends. The CDR3 sequence is 16 residues long. The germline V gene encodes CDR1 SGHRS and CDR2 YFSETQ. CDR3 DNA: TGCGCCAGCACCTTCGGGGGCAGCTCTGGGGCCAACGTCCTGACTTTC. Translation gives CASTFGGSSGANVLTF.

This clonotype occurred many times. This sequence joins TRBV5-1 and TRBJ1-1; a weak D match, TRBD1 (6 bases). The V gene lost 5 bases and the J gene lost 5 bases, with 16 bases spanning the gap. Germline-derived CDR1 and CDR2 are SGHRS and YFSETQ. The CDR3 runs to 14 residues. CDR3 coding DNA: TGCGCCAGCAGGCCTTATGGACAGCTGACTGAAGCTTTCTTT. It codes for CASRPYGQLTEAFF. Supplemented by reference TRBV5-1 and TRBJ1-1, the full variable domain reads KAGVTQTPRYLIKTRGQQVTLSCSPISGHRSVSWYQQTPGQGLQFLFEYFSETQRNKGNFPGRFSGRQFSNSRSEMNVSTLELGDSALYLCASRPYGQLTEAFFGQGTRLTVV.

This clonotype has at least ten counts. This chain joins TRBV25-1 and TRBJ2-5; 10 nucleotides line up with TRBD2. Germline V gives CDR1 MGHDK, CDR2 SYGVNS. V trimming: 2 bases; J trimming: 1 base; junction bases outside the gene matches: 4. The CDR3 extends over 16 amino acids. CDR3 in amino acids: CASSEGSGRAQETQYF. The CDR3, as DNA: TGTGCCAGCAGTGAAGGAAGCGGGAGGGCCCAAGAGACCCAGTACTTC.

This clonotype was seen ten or more times. This chain uses TRBV11-3 with TRBJ2-5; D uncertain. Between the trimmed V and J ends, which lost 4 bases and 2 bases, there was a span of 11 bases. The germline gives CDR1 SGHNT, CDR2 YENEEA. This CDR3 has 14 amino acids. CDR3 loop: CASSSMSGQETQYF. The DNA for the CDR3 is TGTGCCAGCAGCTCAATGTCCGGGCAAGAGACCCAGTACTTC.

This clonotype was counted many times. This rearrangement joins TRBV7-3 to TRBJ1-2; perhaps TRBD1 as D (6 bases). Germline V gene lookup returns CDR1 SGHTA and CDR2 FQGTGA. The CDR3 sequence is 13 residues long. V was shortened by 3 bases and J by 7 bases, with 12 bases between the two germline ends. The CDR3 spells CASSLVQGSGYTF. For the CDR3, the DNA is TGTGCCAGCAGCTTGGTACAGGGAAGTGGCTACACCTTC.

The chain employs TRBV12-3 or TRBV12-4 and TRBJ1-1; no clear D. V was clipped by 10 bases and J by 6 bases, with 18 bases between them. This CDR3 has 13 amino acids. The DNA for the CDR3 is TGTGCCACCAGAGGACGGGAGGGTTCTGAAGCTTTCTTT. It specifies CATRGREGSEAFF.

The V call is TRBV28, the J call TRBJ1-1; a weak D match, TRBD1 (5 bases). V dropped 7 bases and J dropped 2 bases, with 14 bases sitting between them. The germline V gene encodes CDR1 MDHEN and CDR2 SYDVKM. This CDR3 region has 14 residues. The CDR3 DNA follows: TGTGCCAGCACCTTCCGGGACTATAACACTGAAGCTTTCTTT. Translated, it gives CASTFRDYNTEAFF.

The CDR3, as DNA: TGTGCCAGCAGTGACCACGGACGTACCGTAGAGCAGTACTTC. This translates into CASSDHGRTVEQYF. This chain uses TRBV6-1 with TRBJ2-7, with no clear D. Per germline, CDR1 MNHNS and CDR2 SASEGT. This CDR3 is built from 14 residues. The V and J ends lost 3 bases and 7 bases respectively, with 16 bases between them.

The V and J genes are TRBV15 and TRBJ1-1; no reliable D call. The CDR3 length is 16 residues. Germline loops: CDR1 LNHNV, CDR2 YYDKDF (reference sequence). Trimming left V 0 bases short and J 1 base short, with 12 bases between. The CDR3 loop is CATSREQSLGNTEAFF. In nucleotides, the CDR3 is TGTGCCACCAGCAGAGAACAGTCCCTTGGGAACACTGAAGCTTTCTTT.

This clonotype was recorded at least ten times. The chain joins TRBV12-3 or TRBV12-4 to TRBJ2-3; D is perhaps TRBD2 (6 bases). This CDR3 has 16 amino acids. V was cut by 0 bases and J by 2 bases, with 12 bases left in between. The CDR3 DNA reads TGTGCCAGCAGTTTAGCGGGGGAGGTAATCACAGATACGCAGTATTTT. Protein: CASSLAGEVITDTQYF.

This clonotype was recorded many times. The chain links TRBV5-1 to TRBJ2-7; 8 positions match TRBD1. Germline V CDR1 and CDR2: SGHRS, YFSETQ. The CDR3 spans 18 residues. After removal of 4 bases from V and 7 bases from J, the junction contained 22 bases not matched to a gene. The CDR3 reads CASSVGTGADRTTLEQYF. The CDR3 DNA reads TGCGCCAGCAGCGTGGGGACAGGAGCCGACCGTACTACTCTTGAGCAGTACTTC.

Many counts were recorded for this clonotype. J is TRBJ1-2 and V is TRBV28; 7 nucleotides line up with TRBD1. J was trimmed by 3 bases and V by 3 bases; bases with no gene match: 7. This CDR3 comprises 15 residues. Per germline, CDR1 MDHEN and CDR2 SYDVKM. CDR3 sequence: CASSLGQGEDYGYTF. The CDR3, as DNA: TGTGCCAGCAGTTTGGGTCAGGGGGAGGACTATGGCTACACCTTC.

This rearrangement joins TRBV27 to TRBJ2-5, with TRBD2 as a possible D gene (6 bases). Per the germline V gene, CDR1 is MNHEY and CDR2 is SMNVEV (reference sequence). Trimming pared 5 bases from V and 7 bases from J, leaving 17 bases between. There are 14 residues in the CDR3. The CDR3 reads CASSPRGTLTTQYF. CDR3 nucleotide sequence: TGTGCCAGCAGTCCGCGGGGTACCCTAACGACCCAGTACTTC.

In this sample, this clonotype turned up many times. This chain links TRBV10-3 with TRBJ1-1; D gene ambiguous. V was shortened by 11 bases and J by 1 base, with 14 bases between the two germline ends. The CDR3 contains 13 residues. Germline values: CDR1 ENHRY, CDR2 SYGVKD. The CDR3 DNA follows: TGTGCCCTCCGCCGGGATGCGAACACTGAAGCTTTCTTT. Protein sequence: CALRRDANTEAFF.

This clonotype was detected ten times or more. The CDR3 DNA reads TGTGCCAGCAGAGGAGCTGGGGCCTACGAGCAGTACTTC. Protein product: CASRGAGAYEQYF. The V gene is TRBV28, the J gene TRBJ2-7; D uncertain. Trimming removed 6 bases from V and 2 bases from J, with 11 bases in between. Per germline, CDR1 MDHEN and CDR2 SYDVKM. The CDR3 spans 13 residues. Looking up the rest from reference TRBV28 and TRBJ2-7 gives the full variable domain: DVKVTQSSRYLVKRTGEKVFLECVQDMDHENMFWYRQDPGLGLRLIYFSYDVKMKEKGDIPEGYSVSREKKERFSLILESASTNQTSMYLCASRGAGAYEQYFGPGTRLTVT.

The V call is TRBV28, the J call TRBJ1-5, with 8 bases identical to TRBD1. The CDR3 is 15 amino acids. Germline V lookup: CDR1 MDHEN, CDR2 SYDVKM. The ends lost 7 bases at V and 6 bases at J; junction bases unmatched: 11. In DNA form, the CDR3 reads TGTGCCAGCATACAGGGGGGGGCTGGCGGTCAGCCCCAGCATTTT. This encodes CASIQGGAGGQPQHF. Based on the CDR3 plus reference TRBV28 and TRBJ1-5, the full variable domain is DVKVTQSSRYLVKRTGEKVFLECVQDMDHENMFWYRQDPGLGLRLIYFSYDVKMKEKGDIPEGYSVSREKKERFSLILESASTNQTSMYLCASIQGGAGGQPQHFGDGTRLSIL.

This clonotype was seen at least ten times. The V call is TRBV14, the J call TRBJ2-4; a weak D match, TRBD1 (7 bases). Germline CDR1 SGHDN, CDR2 FVKESK. This CDR3 region has 16 residues. The V end lost 11 bases, the J end lost 6 bases, and 26 bases lay between the germline ends. DNA of the CDR3: TGTGCCTCAGGAGGGGGCGGGTTCCCTTCCAGAAACATTCAGTACTTC. This encodes CASGGGGFPSRNIQYF.

At least ten counts were recorded for this clonotype. The chain uses TRBV29-1 and TRBJ2-7, with 12 bases lining up with TRBD2. The germline V gene has CDR1 SQVTM and CDR2 ANQGSEA. The CDR3 extends over 18 amino acids. Trimming removed 3 bases from V and 0 bases from J; junction bases left unmatched: 12. Written as DNA, the CDR3 is TGCAGCGTTGACTCCGCGACTAGCGGGAGTGGGAGCTCCTACGAGCAGTACTTC. Its translation: CSVDSATSGSGSSYEQYF.

This clonotype was seen repeatedly, ten times or more. The rearrangement links TRBV19 to TRBJ1-5, with D maybe TRBD1 (6 bases). The ends were cut back, 6 bases at V and 4 bases at J, with 22 bases in the middle. Germline V gene lookup returns CDR1 LNHDA and CDR2 SQIVND (reference sequence). This CDR3 has 17 residues. The CDR3 coding sequence is TGTGCCAGTAGCCCGGACAGATTTTCATGGGGGAATCAGCCCCAGCATTTT. This translates into CASSPDRFSWGNQPQHF.

This clonotype appeared many times. The chain is built from TRBV29-1 and TRBJ1-1; weak D call: TRBD1 (5 bases). Trimming pared 4 bases from V and 11 bases from J, leaving 11 bases between. This CDR3 is 10 amino acids long. Germline V gene data show CDR1 as SQVTM and CDR2 as ANQGSEA. This chain's CDR3 is CSVAGDVAFF. DNA of the CDR3: TGCAGCGTTGCGGGGGACGTGGCTTTCTTT.

This clonotype was found many times. V gene TRBV12-3 or TRBV12-4 combines with J gene TRBJ1-5; 7 positions agree with TRBD1. The CDR3 covers 14 residues. With 4 bases clipped from V and 3 bases from J, the junction kept 3 bases outside the gene matches. CDR3 sequence reads: CASSSDRANQPQHF. The DNA for the CDR3 is TGTGCCAGCAGTTCCGACAGGGCCAATCAGCCCCAGCATTTT.

At least ten counts were recorded for this clonotype. The genes are TRBV19 and TRBJ1-6; TRBD1 is a possible D gene (5 bases). Germline V gene sequence: CDR1 LNHDA, CDR2 SQIVND (reference sequence). This CDR3 comprises 14 residues. V shed 5 bases and J shed 6 bases, with 11 bases lying between them. This chain's CDR3 is CASSFTGTNSPLHF. The CDR3 nucleotides read TGTGCCAGTAGTTTCACCGGGACTAATTCACCCCTCCACTTT.

The chain has TRBV6-1 and TRBJ1-1; 7 nucleotides align to TRBD1. The germline CDR1 and CDR2 sequences are MNHNS and SASEGT. There are 13 residues in the CDR3. With V trimmed by 6 bases and J by 4 bases, 5 bases remained unmatched. The CDR3 region is CASRTGTVTEAFF. CDR3 DNA sequence: TGTGCCAGCAGAACCGGGACAGTCACTGAAGCTTTCTTT.

This clonotype was observed many times. This chain links TRBV7-8 with TRBJ2-2; TRBD1 matches at 8 bases. V shed 3 bases and J 3 bases; nucleotides not matched to a gene: 3. This CDR3 is 15 amino acids long. Germline lookup yields CDR1 SGHVS and CDR2 FQNEAQ. Written as DNA, the CDR3 is TGTGCCAGCAGCTTGGGACAGGCCTACACCGGGGAGCTGTTTTTT. Translated: CASSLGQAYTGELFF. The whole variable domain, remainder taken from reference TRBV7-8 and TRBJ2-2, is GAGVSQSPRYKVAKRGQDVALRCDPISGHVSLFWYQQALGQGPEFLTYFQNEAQLDKSGLPSDRFFAERPEGSVSTLKIQRTQQEDSAVYLCASSLGQAYTGELFFGEGSRLTVL.

At least ten counts were recorded for this clonotype. The chain combines TRBV28 with TRBJ1-2; D is unresolved. Germline V CDR1 and CDR2: MDHEN, SYDVKM. Deletions cut 5 bases from V and 5 bases from J, with 6 bases between. The CDR3 loop spans 11 amino acids. CDR3 residues: CASSVRYGYTF. In nucleotides, the CDR3 is TGTGCCAGCAGTGTTCGTTATGGCTACACCTTC.